This T cell receptor (beta chain) appears in the sequencing data of a study of T cells in Graves' hyperthyroidism and ophthalmopathy. This clonotype was seen a handful of times. At one boundary the junction diverges from the germline segment, which might be a read error. The CDR3 regions of TCR beta were amplified from RNA transcripts. HTBI primers drove first-round RT-PCR of the TCR CDR3. Each CDR3 protein is one row after TCRdb ran MiXCR on the multiplex PCR reads. The table records 450,000 to 500,000 distinct CDR3 sequences, about 20% of them present only once. Germline-derived CDR1 and CDR2 are LGHDT and YNNKEL (reference sequence). The CDR3 loop spans 13 amino acids.

V gene TRBV3-1 combines with J gene TRBJ2-7; D uncertain. Material for sequencing was blood. The sequence came from a woman aged 70-85 years with Graves' ophthalmopathy. DNA for the CDR3: TGTGCCAGCACCCAAGGGATGGGAAGGGAGCAGTACTTC. It codes for CASTQGMGREQYF.